This record looks at one T cell receptor beta chain sequence and its context. The record originates from a study of blood T cell repertoires in COVID-19. For the study at large: Samples came from the United States, Italy and Spain, spanning acute and convalescent COVID-19. T cells, B-cell-depleted T cells, or PBMCs supplied cDNA or gDNA.

TCRdb's copy holds only in-frame clones and misses some; the assay was immunoSEQ multiplex PCR. This table holds 110,000 to 150,000 clones, 81% found once. V shed 5 bases, J shed 3 bases, and the junction held 3 bases outside the gene matches. The germline V gene encodes CDR1 MNHEY and CDR2 SVGEGT. This CDR3 comprises 15 residues. This chain connects TRBV6-2 or TRBV6-3 to TRBJ2-4; 11 nucleotides agree with TRBD2. The source material was peripheral blood. The TCR was taken from a human donor in a cohort sampled during active COVID-19. CDR3: CASSGTSGLKNIQYF. The CDR3 DNA is TGTGCCAGCAGTGGGACTAGCGGTCTCAAAAACATTCAGTACTTC.